What follows are 14 T cell receptor beta chains derived from one specimen sequenced in a study of T cell responses to AZD1222 COVID-19 vaccine. Libraries were prepared by immunoSEQ multiplex PCR; TCRdb keeps only in-frame clonotypes and omits some of them. The repertoire consists of more than 95,000 clones, with 87% occurring once and the leading ten covering around 7.5%. The starting material was peripheral blood, obtained on day 0 of AZD1222 vaccination. The source is an adult in good health.

The V gene is TRBV27, the J gene TRBJ2-2; weak D call: TRBD2 (6 bases). CDR1 is MNHEY and CDR2 is SMNVEV in the germline V gene (reference sequence). This CDR3 contains 16 residues. V gave up 7 bases and J gave up 5 bases, with 20 bases separating them. CDR3 DNA: TGTGCCAGCAACCGAAGGGGACGGGAGAGGACCGGGGAGCTGTTTTTT. Amino acid sequence: CASNRRGRERTGELFF.

The genes are TRBV12-3 or TRBV12-4 and TRBJ1-1; D not certain. CDR3 length equals 13 residues. V dropped 0 bases and J dropped 4 bases, with 6 bases sitting between them. CDR3 amino acids: CASSLARTTEAFF. In nucleotides, the CDR3 is TGTGCCAGCAGTTTAGCGCGTACCACTGAAGCTTTCTTT.

The chain is built from TRBV19 and TRBJ2-5, with TRBD2 identical over 15 bases. The CDR3 is made up of 15 amino acids. Trimming at V came to 5 bases and at J to 5 bases, leaving 3 bases not matched to a gene. The germline CDR1 and CDR2 sequences are LNHDA and SQIVND (reference sequence). The CDR3 DNA reads TGTGCCAGTAGTCCAGGGACTAGCGGGAGGGAGACCCAGTACTTC. Amino acid sequence: CASSPGTSGRETQYF.

This chain connects TRBV6-1 to TRBJ1-2; 7 bases are shared with TRBD1. Germline V gives CDR1 MNHNS, CDR2 SASEGT. This CDR3 has 15 residues. The junction had 5 bases not matched to a gene; V was cut back by 1 base and J by 3 bases. CDR3: CASSEGQGTYYGYTF. The CDR3, as DNA: TGTGCCAGCAGTGAAGGACAGGGAACTTACTATGGCTACACCTTC.

The CDR3 protein is CASSPFRGQPQHF. In DNA, the CDR3 is TGTGCCAGCTCACCATTTCGGGGACAGCCCCAGCATTTT. The chain links TRBV18 to TRBJ1-5; D not resolved. This CDR3 has 13 amino acids. Germline-derived CDR1 and CDR2 are KGHSH and LQKENI. V was trimmed by 2 bases and J by 7 bases, leaving 9 bases between them. The whole variable domain, filled in from reference TRBV18 and TRBJ1-5, reads NAGVMQNPRHLVRRRGQEARLRCSPMKGHSHVYWYRQLPEEGLKFMVYLQKENIIDESGMPKERFSAEFPKEGPSILRIQQVVRGDSAAYFCASSPFRGQPQHFGDGTRLSIL.

This sequence joins TRBV6-5 and TRBJ1-3, with D possibly being TRBD1 (6 bases). Germline lookup yields CDR1 MNHEY and CDR2 SVGAGI. The CDR3 is 16 residues long. With 3 bases removed from V and 4 bases from J, the gap between germline ends came to 16 bases. Written as DNA, the CDR3 is TGTGCCAGCAGTTATTCGCCAGGGGTTGCAGGAAACACCATATATTTT. Its translation is CASSYSPGVAGNTIYF.

The rearrangement joins TRBV5-1 to TRBJ1-1; no reliable D call. V shed 4 bases and J shed 0 bases, with 13 bases lying between them. The germline V gene encodes CDR1 SGHRS and CDR2 YFSETQ. The CDR3 is 15 amino acids. The CDR3 bases are TGCGCCAGCAGCCCCGCCGGCGATCTGAACACTGAAGCTTTCTTT. This encodes CASSPAGDLNTEAFF.

The chain has TRBV19 and TRBJ2-3; no reliable D call. The CDR3 loop spans 16 amino acids. V shed 3 bases and J shed 2 bases, with 15 bases lying between them. CDR1 is LNHDA and CDR2 is SQIVND in the germline V gene (reference sequence). CDR3 sequence reads: CASSMGIVGVTDTQYF. The CDR3 DNA is TGTGCCAGTAGTATGGGAATAGTAGGAGTCACAGATACGCAGTATTTT.

CDR3 coding DNA: TGCGCCAGCAGTGAGGGGGGGACAGGGGGCTCCTACGAGCAGTACTTC. Translating it yields CASSEGGTGGSYEQYF. The V gene is TRBV10-2, the J gene TRBJ2-7; TRBD1 agrees at 11 bases. The J segment lost 0 bases and the V segment lost 2 bases, leaving 3 bases of the junction unmatched. This CDR3 region has 16 residues. The germline V gene has CDR1 WSHSY and CDR2 SAAADI.

The chain employs TRBV9 and TRBJ1-1; 8 bases line up with TRBD1. The CDR3 is 14 amino acids. Germline values: CDR1 SGDLS, CDR2 YYNGEE. The junction had 7 bases not matched to a gene; V was cut back by 6 bases and J by 3 bases. CDR3 residues: CASNPTGVDTEAFF. The DNA for the CDR3 is TGTGCCAGCAACCCGACAGGGGTTGACACTGAAGCTTTCTTT.

The chain joins TRBV28 to TRBJ1-5; no clear D gene. This CDR3 contains 16 residues. The V end lost 2 bases, the J end lost 7 bases, and 18 bases lay between the germline ends. Germline loops: CDR1 MDHEN, CDR2 SYDVKM. CDR3 residues: CASSLSGFSGRQPQHF. In DNA, the CDR3 is TGTGCCAGCAGTTTAAGTGGTTTTTCGGGCCGACAGCCCCAGCATTTT.

This clone was seen a handful of times. The V and J genes are TRBV5-6 and TRBJ2-2; a possible D gene is TRBD2 (5 bases). V gave up 1 base and J gave up 4 bases, with 14 bases separating them. Germline loops: CDR1 SGHDT, CDR2 YYEEEE. This CDR3 is built from 16 residues. DNA of the CDR3: TGTGCCAGCAGCTTGTTGCGGGCAGGTCGCACCGGGGAGCTGTTTTTT. Residues: CASSLLRAGRTGELFF.

J is TRBJ2-2 and V is TRBV28, with TRBD1 matching over 7 bases. Per the germline V gene, CDR1 is MDHEN and CDR2 is SYDVKM. Germline trimming cut 7 bases from V and 3 bases from J; bases unmatched to any gene: 8. The CDR3 spans 15 residues. The CDR3 DNA reads as TGTGCCAGCACCTCCTGGACAGGAGACACCGGGGAGCTGTTTTTT. Translation gives CASTSWTGDTGELFF. Based on the CDR3 plus reference TRBV28 and TRBJ2-2, the full variable domain is DVKVTQSSRYLVKRTGEKVFLECVQDMDHENMFWYRQDPGLGLRLIYFSYDVKMKEKGDIPEGYSVSREKKERFSLILESASTNQTSMYLCASTSWTGDTGELFFGEGSRLTVL.

The rearrangement joins TRBV24-1 to TRBJ2-2; tentative D call: TRBD1 (5 bases). Per germline, CDR1 KGHDR and CDR2 SFDVKD. The CDR3 consists of 17 residues. V was clipped by 5 bases and J by 0 bases, with 15 bases between them. CDR3 DNA: TGTGCCACCAGTGTGGGCCTGGGGCCAACGAACACCGGGGAGCTGTTTTTT. The encoded protein is CATSVGLGPTNTGELFF.